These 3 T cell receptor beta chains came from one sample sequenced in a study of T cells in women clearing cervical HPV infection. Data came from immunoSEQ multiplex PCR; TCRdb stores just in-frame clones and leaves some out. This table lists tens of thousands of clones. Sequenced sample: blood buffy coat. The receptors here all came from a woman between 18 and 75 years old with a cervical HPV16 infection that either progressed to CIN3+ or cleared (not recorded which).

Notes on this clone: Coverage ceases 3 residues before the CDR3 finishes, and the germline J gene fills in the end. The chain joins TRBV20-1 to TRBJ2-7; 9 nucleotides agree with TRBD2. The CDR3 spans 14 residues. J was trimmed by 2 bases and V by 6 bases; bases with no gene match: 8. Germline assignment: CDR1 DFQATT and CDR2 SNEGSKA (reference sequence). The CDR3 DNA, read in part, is TGCAGTGCAAATCTACTAGCGGGTACCTACGAG. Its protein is CSANLLAGTYE. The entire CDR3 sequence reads CSANLLAGTYEQYF.

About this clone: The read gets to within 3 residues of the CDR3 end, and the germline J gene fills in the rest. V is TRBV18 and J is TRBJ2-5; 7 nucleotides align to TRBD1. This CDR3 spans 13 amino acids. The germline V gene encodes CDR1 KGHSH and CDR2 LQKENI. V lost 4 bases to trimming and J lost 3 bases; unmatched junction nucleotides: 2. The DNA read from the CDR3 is TGTGCCAGCTCACTTGACAGGGAAGAGACC. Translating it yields CASSLDREET. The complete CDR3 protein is CASSLDREETQYF.

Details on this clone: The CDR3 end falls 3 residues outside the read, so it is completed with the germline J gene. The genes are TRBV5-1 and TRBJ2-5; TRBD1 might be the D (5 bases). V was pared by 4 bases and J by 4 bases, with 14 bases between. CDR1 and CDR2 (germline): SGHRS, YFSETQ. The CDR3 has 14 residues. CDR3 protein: CASSRQFAGETQYF. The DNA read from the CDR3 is TGCGCCAGCAGCCGACAGTTCGCTGGAGAGACC. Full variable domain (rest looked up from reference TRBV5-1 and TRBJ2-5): KAGVTQTPRYLIKTRGQQVTLSCSPISGHRSVSWYQQTPGQGLQFLFEYFSETQRNKGNFPGRFSGRQFSNSRSEMNVSTLELGDSALYLCASSRQFAGETQYFGPGTRLLVL.